Included here is one T cell receptor (beta chain) sequence, with context. The antigen is unknown. These data come from a study of cytomegalovirus exposure and HLA in healthy donors. Each of the donors was a healthy bone marrow donor. The V end lost 6 bases, the J end lost 4 bases, and 9 bases lay between the germline ends. The CDR3 length is 13 residues. Germline V gene lookup returns CDR1 MNHEY and CDR2 SMNVEV (reference sequence). The study ran its PCR with 60 Vbeta and 13 Jbeta primers. Clones were sequenced by immunoSEQ multiplex PCR, and TCRdb holds only the in-frame ones, with some missing. The data show about 120,000 clones, about four fifths seen once. Findings and caveats of the study: The classifier reportedly diagnosed cytomegalovirus status with high specificity and sensitivity. The investigators catalogued 150 to 200 TCR beta chains as cytomegalovirus-associated.

Specimen: PBMCs. This sequence joins TRBV27 and TRBJ2-2; D gene unclear. The sequence came from a woman under 30 in good health and CMV-seronegative. CDR3 coding DNA: TGTGCCAGCAGATATACCAGCACCGGGGAGCTGTTTTTT. Protein sequence: CASRYTSTGELFF.